This is a list of T cell receptor beta chains from one sample in a study of read filtering for tumor transcriptome and immune sequencing. TCRdb itself ran the reads through MiXCR, one entry per CDR3 protein. The table records about 61,000 distinct CDR3 sequences, nearly 20% of them present only once. The specimen sequenced was a population of CD138-negative cells sorted from bone marrow. The source of these receptors is a donor at least 40 years old with multiple myeloma. The CDR3 runs from the conserved cysteine through the conserved F or W. Fields, in order: J gene, clone size, D gene, V gene, CDR3 DNA, CDR3 protein. A D gene is named only where the DNA matches it firmly. A row's size may be missing; if present it is once, few, many or a size class.

>TRBJ2-7|.|TRBD1|TRBV20-1
TGCAGTTCACCTAGACAGGGGGCCTACGAGCAGTACTTC
CSSPRQGAYEQYF
>TRBJ1-1|many|.|TRBV28
TGTGCCAGCACCTGGAGCCCGAACACTGAAGCTTTCTTT
CASTWSPNTEAFF
>TRBJ1-2|many|.|TRBV29-1
TGCAGCGTTGACGGCGGGCACTATGGCTACACCTTC
CSVDGGHYGYTF
>TRBJ2-1|many|.|TRBV7-3
TGTGCCAGCAGCTCCCCGCCCACGTACAATGAGCAGTTCTTC
CASSSPPTYNEQFF
>TRBJ2-7|many|.|TRBV28
TGTGCCAGCAGTCAGCCACCGGTCTACGAGCAGTACTTC
CASSQPPVYEQYF
>TRBJ2-7|many|.|TRBV28
TGTGCCAGCAGTTTTTTCCAGCCCCCCTACGAGCAGTACTTC
CASSFFQPPYEQYF
>TRBJ2-1|many|.|TRBV5-8
TGTGCCAGCACAAGCCGAAACGGGGGGACAGGTAATGAGCAGTTCTTC
CASTSRNGGTGNEQFF
>TRBJ1-5|many|.|TRBV10-3
TGTGCCATCAGTGATGCGGGGGCCCGCCAGCATTTT
CAISDAGARQHF
>TRBJ2-1|many|.|TRBV12-3/TRBV12-4
TGTGCCAGCAGTTTAGGTACGAACTTCGGCAATGAGCAGTTCTTC
CASSLGTNFGNEQFF
>TRBJ2-5|few|TRBD2|TRBV5-1
TGCGCCAGCAGGCGAGGGGCGGGAGCTTTGCAGACCCAGTACTTC
CASRRGAGALQTQYF
>TRBJ1-5|many|.|TRBV19
TGTGCCAGTAGTATATGGGAAAATAGCAATCAGCCCCAGCATTTT
CASSIWENSNQPQHF
>TRBJ2-5|many|.|TRBV10-3
TGTGCCATCAGTGAGTCGGGTAGCGTGGAGACCCAGTACTTC
CAISESGSVETQYF
>TRBJ2-3|many|.|TRBV20-1
TGCAGTGCTAGGATCCTCGTCACAGATACGCAGTATTTT
CSARILVTDTQYF
>TRBJ2-1|many|.|TRBV11-3
TGTGCCAGCAGCTTCACTAGCAGCAATGAGCAGTTCTTC
CASSFTSSNEQFF
>TRBJ2-3|many|TRBD2|TRBV5-6
TGTGCCAGCAGCTTGGCTTCTAGCGGGGGGATATATACGCAGTATTTT
CASSLASSGGIYTQYF
>TRBJ2-2|few|TRBD1|TRBV2
TGTGCCAGCAGGGGGACAGGGGGAAGCGGGGAGCTGTTTTTT
CASRGTGGSGELFF
>TRBJ2-2|many|.|TRBV20-1
TGCAGTGCAAGGACAACGAACACCGGGGAGCTGTTTTTT
CSARTTNTGELFF
>TRBJ1-4|many|.|TRBV5-1
TGTGCCAGCAGCTCCGGGGGGACTAATGAAAAACTGTTTTTT
CASSSGGTNEKLFF
>TRBJ2-7|many|.|TRBV10-3
TGTGCCATCAGTGGGGTGCCCGGGAACTACGAGCAGTACTTC
CAISGVPGNYEQYF
>TRBJ1-1|many|.|TRBV9
TGTGCCAGCAGCGTACTCTATTCCGACACTGAAGCTTTCTTT
CASSVLYSDTEAFF
>TRBJ2-7|many|TRBD1|TRBV20-1
TGCAGTGCTCCGGAGACAGGGCTTAGAGAGCAGTACTTC
CSAPETGLREQYF
>TRBJ2-3|many|TRBD2|TRBV7-8
TGTGCCAGCAGCCCCACTCACAAAGTAGCGGGAGGAGATACGCAGTATTTT
CASSPTHKVAGGDTQYF
>TRBJ2-7|many|.|TRBV20-1
TGCAGTGCTAGATCTGGCTACGAGCAGTACTTC
CSARSGYEQYF
>TRBJ1-1|many|TRBD1|TRBV15
TGTGCCACCAGCAGTGGCCCTCTGGACAGGCTGAACACTGAAGCTTTCTTT
CATSSGPLDRLNTEAFF
>TRBJ2-1|.|.|TRBV4-1
TGCGCCAGCAGCCAAGTAGGAGGGAATACTTACAATGAGCAGCTCTTC
CASSQVGGNTYNEQLF
>TRBJ2-2|many|.|TRBV2
TGTGCCAGCACTATGAGAGAGGGCACCGGGGAGCTGTTTTTT
CASTMREGTGELFF
>TRBJ2-1|many|TRBD2|TRBV7-3
TGTGCCAGCAGCCGGCGGGGGGGTGGCGGATACAATGAGCAGTTCTTC
CASSRRGGGGYNEQFF
>TRBJ2-3|many|.|TRBV4-1
TGCGCCAGCAGCCAAGGGGAGCGTAGCACAGATACGCAGTATTTT
CASSQGERSTDTQYF
>TRBJ1-5|.|TRBD1|TRBV9
TGTGCCAGCAGCGGAAGACAGGGACAGCCCCAGCATTTT
CASSGRQGQPQHF
>TRBJ2-3|few|.|TRBV29-1
TGCAGCGCAGGGGCAGATACGCAGTATTTT
CSAGADTQYF
>TRBJ2-5|many|.|TRBV28
TGTGCCAGCAGTGCCGACACGGAGACCCAGTACTTC
CASSADTETQYF
>TRBJ2-3|many|.|TRBV19
TGTGCCAGTGGGAATAATCTGGATACGCAGTATTTT
CASGNNLDTQYF
>TRBJ2-5|many|TRBD2|TRBV28
TGTGCCAGCAGTTTATGGGCTAGCGGGGGCCTCCAAGAGACCCAGTACTTC
CASSLWASGGLQETQYF
>TRBJ2-2|many|.|TRBV28
TGTGCCAGCGGGAACACCGGGGAGCTGTTTTTT
CASGNTGELFF
>TRBJ2-1|many|TRBD1|TRBV28
TGTGCCAGCTTACAGGGGATCAATGAGCAGTTCTTC
CASLQGINEQFF
>TRBJ2-3|many|.|TRBV10-3
TGTGCCATCACTAACTTGGGGCTCCCTACTGCAGATACGCAGTATTTT
CAITNLGLPTADTQYF
>TRBJ2-1|many|TRBD2|TRBV9
TGTGCCAGCAGCGTAGGGGAGGGCTCCTACAATGAGCAGTTCTTC
CASSVGEGSYNEQFF
>TRBJ2-5|many|.|TRBV9
TGTGCCAGCAGCGTAGGCCCGGGACATCAAGAGACCCAGTACTTC
CASSVGPGHQETQYF
>TRBJ2-3|many|TRBD2|TRBV12-3/TRBV12-4
TGTGCCAGCAGTTTTAGTCTAGCGGAGGATACGCAGTATTTT
CASSFSLAEDTQYF
>TRBJ1-1|many|.|TRBV3-1
TGTGCCAGCAGCCAAGGCGGGGGTAACACTGAAGCTTTCTTT
CASSQGGGNTEAFF
>TRBJ2-7|many|.|TRBV28
TGTGCCAGCAGAGTGGGCCCAGGGGATATTTCCGAGCAGTACTTC
CASRVGPGDISEQYF
>TRBJ2-7|many|TRBD1|TRBV5-1
TGCGCCAGCAGCTTGATTCGGGGGACAGGGTACTACGAGCAGTACTTC
CASSLIRGTGYYEQYF
>TRBJ2-7|.|.|TRBV11-2
TGTGCCAGCAGCTTAAACGGTGCCTCGGGGCAGTACTTC
CASSLNGASGQYF